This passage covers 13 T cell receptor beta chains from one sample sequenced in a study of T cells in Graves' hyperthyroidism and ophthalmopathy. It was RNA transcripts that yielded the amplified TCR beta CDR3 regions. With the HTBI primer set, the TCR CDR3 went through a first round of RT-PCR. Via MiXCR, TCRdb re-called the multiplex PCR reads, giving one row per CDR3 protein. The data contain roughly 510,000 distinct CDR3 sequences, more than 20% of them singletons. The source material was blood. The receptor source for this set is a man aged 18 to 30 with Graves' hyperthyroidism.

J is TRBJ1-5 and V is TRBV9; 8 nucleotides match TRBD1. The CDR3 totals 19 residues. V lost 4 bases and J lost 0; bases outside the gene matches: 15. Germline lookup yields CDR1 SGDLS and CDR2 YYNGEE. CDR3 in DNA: TGTGCCAGCAGCCCTCGAATGGGGGACAGGATGTATAGCAATCAGCCCCAGCATTTT. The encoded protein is CASSPRMGDRMYSNQPQHF. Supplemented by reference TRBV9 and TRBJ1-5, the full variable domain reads DSGVTQTPKHLITATGQRVTLRCSPRSGDLSVYWYQQSLDQGLQFLIQYYNGEERAKGNILERFSAQQFPDLHSELNLSSLELGDSALYFCASSPRMGDRMYSNQPQHFGDGTRLSIL.

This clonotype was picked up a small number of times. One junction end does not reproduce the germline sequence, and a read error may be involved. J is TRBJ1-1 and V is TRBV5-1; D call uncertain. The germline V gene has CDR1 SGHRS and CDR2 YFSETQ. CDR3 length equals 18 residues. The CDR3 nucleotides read TGCGCCAGCAGCTTGGAGCCCCCAGGACTGGGCTCGAACACTGAAGCCTTCTTT. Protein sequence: CASSLEPPGLGSNTEAFF.

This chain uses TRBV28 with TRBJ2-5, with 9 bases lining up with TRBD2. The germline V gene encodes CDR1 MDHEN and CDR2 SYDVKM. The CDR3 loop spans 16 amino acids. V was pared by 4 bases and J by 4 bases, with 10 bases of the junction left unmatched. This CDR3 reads CASSYSSGTFRETQYF. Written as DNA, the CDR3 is TGTGCCAGCAGTTACTCTAGCGGGACCTTTCGAGAGACCCAGTACTTC.

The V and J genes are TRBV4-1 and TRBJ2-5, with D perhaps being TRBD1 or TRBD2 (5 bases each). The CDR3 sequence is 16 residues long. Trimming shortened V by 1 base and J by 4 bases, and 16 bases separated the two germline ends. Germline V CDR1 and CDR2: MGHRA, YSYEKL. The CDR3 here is CASSQVGVRPGETQYF. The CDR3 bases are TGCGCCAGCAGCCAAGTGGGGGTCAGGCCGGGAGAGACCCAGTACTTC.

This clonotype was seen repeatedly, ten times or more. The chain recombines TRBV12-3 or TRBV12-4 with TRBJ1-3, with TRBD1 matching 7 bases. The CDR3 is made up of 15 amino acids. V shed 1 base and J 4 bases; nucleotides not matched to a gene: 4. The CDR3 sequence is CASSLVETGGNTIYF. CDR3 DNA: TGTGCCAGCAGTTTAGTAGAGACAGGGGGAAACACCATATATTTT.

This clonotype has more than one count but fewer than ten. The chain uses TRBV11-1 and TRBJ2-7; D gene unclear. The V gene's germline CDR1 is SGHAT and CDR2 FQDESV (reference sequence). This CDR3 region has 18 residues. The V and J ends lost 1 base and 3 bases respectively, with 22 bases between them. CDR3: CASSLGSPDVMAFYEQYF. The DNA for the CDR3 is TGTGCCAGCAGCTTAGGGTCCCCGGACGTGATGGCTTTCTACGAGCAGTACTTC.

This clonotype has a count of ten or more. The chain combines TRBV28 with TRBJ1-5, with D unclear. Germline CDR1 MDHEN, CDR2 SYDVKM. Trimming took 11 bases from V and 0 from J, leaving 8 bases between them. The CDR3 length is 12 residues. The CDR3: CAVQDSNQPQHF. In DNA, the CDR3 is TGTGCCGTTCAGGATAGCAATCAGCCCCAGCATTTT.

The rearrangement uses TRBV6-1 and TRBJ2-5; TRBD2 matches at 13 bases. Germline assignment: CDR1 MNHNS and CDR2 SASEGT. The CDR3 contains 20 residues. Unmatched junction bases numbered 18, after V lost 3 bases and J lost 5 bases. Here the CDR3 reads CASSDPTSGTSGDHGETQYF. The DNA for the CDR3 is TGTGCCAGCAGTGATCCTACTTCCGGGACTAGCGGGGATCACGGGGAGACCCAGTACTTC.

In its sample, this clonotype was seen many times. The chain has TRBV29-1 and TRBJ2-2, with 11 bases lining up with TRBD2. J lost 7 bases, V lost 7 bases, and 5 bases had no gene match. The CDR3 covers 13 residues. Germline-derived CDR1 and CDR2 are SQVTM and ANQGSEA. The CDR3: CSALAGEDGELFF. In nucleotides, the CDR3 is TGCAGCGCACTAGCGGGGGAGGACGGGGAGCTGTTTTTT.

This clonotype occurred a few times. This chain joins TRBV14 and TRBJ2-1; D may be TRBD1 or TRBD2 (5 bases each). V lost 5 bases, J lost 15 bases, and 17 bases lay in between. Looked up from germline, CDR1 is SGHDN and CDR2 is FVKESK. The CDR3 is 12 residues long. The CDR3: CASSWTSTRWFF. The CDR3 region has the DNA TGTGCCAGCAGCTGGACATCAACTAGGTGGTTCTTC.

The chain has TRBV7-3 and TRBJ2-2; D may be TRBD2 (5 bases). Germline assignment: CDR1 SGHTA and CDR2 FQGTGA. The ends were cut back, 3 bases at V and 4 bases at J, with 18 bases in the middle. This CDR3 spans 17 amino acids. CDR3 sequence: CASSLSSGSFGTGELFF. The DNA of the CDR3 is TGTGCCAGCAGCTTGTCTTCGGGGTCATTTGGCACCGGGGAGCTGTTTTTT.

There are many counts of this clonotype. CDR3 loop: CASSGQGAREQYF. Here the CDR3 DNA reads TGCGCCAGCAGTGGACAGGGGGCGAGGGAGCAGTACTTC. The rearrangement joins TRBV10-1 to TRBJ2-7; 10 positions match TRBD1. This CDR3 comprises 13 residues. V lost 4 bases and J lost 7; bases outside the gene matches: 4. The germline gives CDR1 WNHNN, CDR2 SYGVQD (reference sequence).

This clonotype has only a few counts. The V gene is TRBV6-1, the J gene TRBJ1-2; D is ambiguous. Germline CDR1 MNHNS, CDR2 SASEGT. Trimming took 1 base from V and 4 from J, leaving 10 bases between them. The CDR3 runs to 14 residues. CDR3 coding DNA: TGTGCCAGCAGTGAAGGGTATCGGGGCTATGGCTACACCTTC. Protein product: CASSEGYRGYGYTF.